This TCR beta chain was identified during a study of T-cell reconstitution after alpha-beta-depleted transplantation in children. Library preparation (for TCRbeta) was performed with unique molecular identifiers. TCRdb itself ran the PCR reads through MiXCR, one entry per CDR3 protein. Counted here are roughly 70,000 distinct CDR3 sequences, 4.9% occurring once; the ten biggest clones make up about 19%. Study-level results: T-cell counts and diversity at one year following transplant were attributed mainly to newly produced T cells. Reportedly, only several hundred clones from non-depleted graft cells drove alpha-beta T-cell counts at about two months. The high TCRbeta diversity at day 60 in some patients came from surviving recipient T cells and thymic progenitors.

This clonotype was counted at least ten times. Its target is not known. Sequencing was performed on PBMCs, mostly from graft donor cells, taken 180 days after TCRalphabeta/CD19-depleted stem cell transplant. This sequence originates from a boy less than two years old who had a stem cell transplant for acute myeloid leukemia, so the T cells may come from the graft donor.

The CDR3 DNA reads TGTGCCAGCAGCTTAACCGGGACTAGCAGCTACGAGCAGTACTTC. It codes for CASSLTGTSSYEQYF. This chain connects TRBV7-3 to TRBJ2-7, with 9 bases lining up with TRBD2. This CDR3 has 15 residues. Germline CDR1 SGHTA, CDR2 FQGTGA. Losses at the gene ends were 0 bases for V and 3 bases for J; bases not matched to a gene: 3. Looking up the rest from reference TRBV7-3 and TRBJ2-7 gives the full variable domain: GAGVSQTPSNKVTEKGKYVELRCDPISGHTALYWYRQSLGQGPEFLIYFQGTGAADDSGLPNDRFFAVRPEGSVSTLKIQRTERGDSAVYLCASSLTGTSSYEQYFGPGTRLTVT.